Listed below are T cell receptor beta chains from one sample, sequenced in a study of blood T cells in healthy people across ages. In TCRdb, the 5' RACE reads were re-called with MiXCR into one record per CDR3 protein. The sample contains 1.5 million to 2 million distinct CDR3 sequences, approximately 32% of which appear only once. The specimen sequenced was blood. These TCRs come from a woman aged 25 to 45 in good health. Both conserved end residues are part of each CDR3. Each record gives: D gene, clone size, J gene, V gene, CDR3 DNA, CDR3 protein. The D gene is left open where the match is weak. Not all rows give a size; the values are once, few, many and, for expanded clones, a class.

.,.,TRBJ1-1,TRBV10-2,TGCGCCAGCAGGGGCGGCAACGATGCTGAAGCTTTCTTT,CASRGGNDAEAFF
TRBD2,few,TRBJ2-3,TRBV6-2/TRBV6-3,TGTGCCAGCAGCCCAAGACTAGCGGGAACACACATCACAGATACGCAGTATTTT,CASSPRLAGTHITDTQYF
TRBD1,.,TRBJ1-4,TRBV4-1,TGCGCCAGCAGCCACGCCGCCAGGGGGGCTGCGCGGGAAAAACTGTTTTTT,CASSHAARGAAREKLFF
TRBD1,.,TRBJ2-7,TRBV10-3,TGTGCCATCAGTTCACAGGGGATTGGGGCCTACGAGCAGTACTTC,CAISSQGIGAYEQYF
.,few,TRBJ2-1,TRBV7-9,TGTGCCAGCAGCCCTATGAGCGGACTATACAATGAGCAGTTCTTC,CASSPMSGLYNEQFF
.,.,TRBJ2-1,TRBV24-1,TGTGCCACCAGTGATCATAGGGACGGAAGTTACAATGAGCAGTTCTTC,CATSDHRDGSYNEQFF
.,few,TRBJ2-4,TRBV20-1,TGCAGTGCCAGCCCCTCGGGGGGCGCGATCATTCAGTACTTC,CSASPSGGAIIQYF
.,.,TRBJ1-1,TRBV7-9,TGTGCCAGCAGCTTTGTCGGGGAGGGCACTGAAGCTTTCTTT,CASSFVGEGTEAFF
.,.,TRBJ2-5,TRBV20-1,TGCAGTGCTAGAGATGGTCTAAACTACGGGCAGTACTTC,CSARDGLNYGQYF
.,few,TRBJ1-2,TRBV7-2,TGTGCCAGCAGCTTAGCGCTTAGTGGGGCTCCGTCGAACTATGGCTACACCTTC,CASSLALSGAPSNYGYTF
TRBD2,.,TRBJ2-7,TRBV4-1,TGCGCCAGCAGCCTTACCGAACTAGCGGAATACAATGAGCAGTACTTC,CASSLTELAEYNEQYF
.,many,TRBJ2-3,TRBV27,TGTGCCAGCAGTTTGACTCCAGGGGGGAGCACAGATACGCAGTATTTT,CASSLTPGGSTDTQYF
.,.,TRBJ1-1,TRBV20-1,TGCAGTGCTAGATCTGGGGGGGTGGGAACTGAAGCTTTCTTT,CSARSGGVGTEAFF
TRBD1,.,TRBJ1-5,TRBV6-1,TGTGCCAGCAGTGAAGTGGACAGGTCTAATCAGCCCCAGCATTTT,CASSEVDRSNQPQHF
TRBD2,.,TRBJ2-1,TRBV11-1,TGTGCCAGCAGCTGGGGCAGTTGGAGCGGGGAGTCCTCCTACAATGAGCAGTTCTTC,CASSWGSWSGESSYNEQFF
.,.,TRBJ2-7,TRBV10-1,TGCGCCAGCAGTGAACGGATCACCCACTACGAGCAGTACTTC,CASSERITHYEQYF
TRBD2,.,TRBJ2-1,TRBV10-3,TGTGCCATCAGTGAGTCGCAGGGAGCGGGGGGAACCTTCTCCTACAATGAGCAGTTCTTC,CAISESQGAGGTFSYNEQFF
TRBD1,few,TRBJ1-1,TRBV12-3/TRBV12-4,TGTGCCAGCAGTTTAGGACCCGGACAGGGGGCGTCCGTAGCTTTCTTT,CASSLGPGQGASVAFF
.,.,TRBJ2-5,TRBV7-6,TGTGCCAGCAGCTTCGTTGAGGGAGAGCCTATTGGGACCCAGTACTTC,CASSFVEGEPIGTQYF
.,few,TRBJ2-7,TRBV20-1,TGCAGTGCTGGGGGGCAACGTACCCCATACGAGCAGTACTTC,CSAGGQRTPYEQYF
.,.,TRBJ2-7,TRBV20-1,TGCAGTGCCCAGGGATACCCAGGGGCTGCCGAGCAGTACTTC,CSAQGYPGAAEQYF
TRBD1,.,TRBJ2-1,TRBV6-1,TGTGCCAGCAGGGGACAGGGAGGGCATGAGCAGTTCTTC,CASRGQGGHEQFF
TRBD1,.,TRBJ1-2,TRBV5-6,TGTGCCAGCAGCCCCCAGGACAGGATCAACTATGGCTACACCTTC,CASSPQDRINYGYTF
TRBD2,.,TRBJ2-7,TRBV6-6,TGTGCCAGCAGAATAACCGGGACTAGCGGGACCTACGAGCAGTACTTC,CASRITGTSGTYEQYF
TRBD2,.,TRBJ2-1,TRBV20-1,TGCAGTGCTAGATGGGTGGTAGCGGGACCAGCCTACAACGAGCAGTTCTTC,CSARWVVAGPAYNEQFF
TRBD2,.,TRBJ2-1,TRBV7-6,TGTGCCAGCAGCTTAGACCGGGAACCGGGACTAGGAGGTAATGAGCAGTTCTTC,CASSLDREPGLGGNEQFF
TRBD1,few,TRBJ2-1,TRBV28,TGTGCCAGCAGTTTATGGTTGACAGGGGTCGTCAATGAGCAGTTCTTC,CASSLWLTGVVNEQFF
.,.,TRBJ2-7,TRBV7-7,TGTGCCAGCAGCTTAGGACCCCAAAACTACGAGCAGTACTTC,CASSLGPQNYEQYF
.,few,TRBJ1-6,TRBV4-1,TGCGCCAGCAGCCAAGGGAAAGACACGGCCTATAATTCACCCCTCCACTTT,CASSQGKDTAYNSPLHF
TRBD1,.,TRBJ1-2,TRBV10-3,TGTGCCATCAGTGAGGGGGCCGGGACAGGGGGATTGAACTATGGCTACACCTTC,CAISEGAGTGGLNYGYTF
TRBD1,many,TRBJ2-3,TRBV7-9,TGTGCCAGCACCCCAGGGGGTGGCACAGATACGCAGTATTTT,CASTPGGGTDTQYF
TRBD1,.,TRBJ2-7,TRBV20-1,TGCAGTGCCCCCCGACAGGGTATCTACGAGCAGTACTTC,CSAPRQGIYEQYF
TRBD1,.,TRBJ2-2,TRBV5-1,TGCGCCAGCAGCTTGGTTCCCGTCGGACAGGGATCCGGGGAGCTGTTTTTT,CASSLVPVGQGSGELFF
TRBD2,.,TRBJ2-3,TRBV3-1,TGTGCCAGCAGCCAAGGTAGCGGGAGGGCCCTCGGAGATACGCAGTATTTT,CASSQGSGRALGDTQYF
TRBD1,once,TRBJ2-3,TRBV13,TGTGCCAGCAGCTCCGACAGGGTGAAGATACGGGATACGCAGTATTTT,CASSSDRVKIRDTQYF
TRBD1,few,TRBJ2-5,TRBV25-1,TGTGCCAGCAACCCAGGGCGACAGGGGGTCCGGGAGACCCAGTACTTC,CASNPGRQGVRETQYF
.,few,TRBJ1-2,TRBV7-3,TGTGCCAGCAGCTTAACGACAGGAACGGAGGTCGAAAAGTATGGCTACACCTTC,CASSLTTGTEVEKYGYTF
TRBD1,few,TRBJ1-5,TRBV28,TGTGCCAGCAGTCCAACAGGGACAGGGGGTTATCAGCCCCAGCATTTT,CASSPTGTGGYQPQHF
.,few,TRBJ2-7,TRBV10-3,TGTGCCATCTCAACGGGGCTCGAGGAGCAGTACTTC,CAISTGLEEQYF
TRBD2,few,TRBJ2-1,TRBV24-1,TGTGCCACTTCGGGGGGGGGCAATGAGCAGTTCTTC,CATSGGGNEQFF
.,many,TRBJ2-5,TRBV11-2,TGTGCCAGCAGCGTTAACAGGGACCAAGAGACCCAGTACTTC,CASSVNRDQETQYF
.,few,TRBJ2-7,TRBV9,TGTGCCAGCAGCCCAAGGGGAACCGTCTACGAGCGGTACTTC,CASSPRGTVYERYF
.,many,TRBJ2-5,TRBV20-1,TGCAGTGCTAGAAGAACAGGGTCCGTAGAGACCCAGTACTTC,CSARRTGSVETQYF
.,few,TRBJ2-5,TRBV12-3/TRBV12-4,TGTGCCAGCAGTTTCGACTCCGGGATGGAGACCCAGTACTTC,CASSFDSGMETQYF
.,few,TRBJ2-1,TRBV30,TGTGCCTGGAGCGACCAATCGAATGAGCAGTTCTTC,CAWSDQSNEQFF
.,few,TRBJ2-7,TRBV29-1,TGCAGCGTTCTCGGGACCGATCCCTACGAGCAGTACTTC,CSVLGTDPYEQYF
.,.,TRBJ1-1,TRBV11-2,TGTGCCAGCAGCTTAGGGCGGACGGTGAACACTGAAGCTTTCTTT,CASSLGRTVNTEAFF
.,.,TRBJ2-1,TRBV29-1,TGCAGCGTTGAAGGACCATCGGGGAGGGGGCGTCGCAATGAGCAGTTCTTC,CSVEGPSGRGRRNEQFF
TRBD1,few,TRBJ2-3,TRBV4-1,TGCGCCAGCGACCCATGGACAGGAACAGATACGCAGTATTTT,CASDPWTGTDTQYF
TRBD1,once,TRBJ1-6,TRBV11-2,TGTGCCAGCAGCTTATCTGACAGGGGCATGAATTCGGCCCTCCACTTT,CASSLSDRGMNSALHF
.,.,TRBJ1-1,TRBV7-2,TGTGCCAGCAGCTTATCAGGTGTGTTTACGAACACTGAAGCTTTCTTT,CASSLSGVFTNTEAFF
.,few,TRBJ1-5,TRBV18,TGTGCCAGCTCACCCGGGACGGAACCCAATCAGCCCCAGCATTTT,CASSPGTEPNQPQHF
TRBD2,few,TRBJ2-1,TRBV20-1,TGCAGTGCTAGAGATCTGGGTAGCGGGAGGGCCTTAGGTAATGAGCAGTTCTTC,CSARDLGSGRALGNEQFF
.,.,TRBJ2-1,TRBV20-1,TGTAGTGCCCCCCGACCGAACAATGAGCAGTTCTTC,CSAPRPNNEQFF
TRBD2,few,TRBJ2-7,TRBV20-1,TGCAGTGCTGGATTAACCGGGACTAGCGGGTTACCCAGCTCCTACGAGCAGTACTTC,CSAGLTGTSGLPSSYEQYF
.,few,TRBJ1-4,TRBV5-1,TGCGCCAGCAGCTTGGGCCCCGTCCCTAATGAAAAACTGTTTTTT,CASSLGPVPNEKLFF
TRBD2,few,TRBJ2-7,TRBV6-5,TGTGCCAGCAGTGCAGGACTAGCGGGGGTAGGCAAGCAGTACTTC,CASSAGLAGVGKQYF
.,few,TRBJ2-3,TRBV12-3/TRBV12-4,TGTGCCAGCAGTTCCCCCGAGGCCCTAGATACGCAGTATTTT,CASSSPEALDTQYF
TRBD2,.,TRBJ2-5,TRBV4-1,TGCGCCAGCAGCCAAGTCAGCGGGGGGACCGAGACCCAGTACTTC,CASSQVSGGTETQYF